Included here is one TCR beta chain sequence, with context. Its antigen specificity is not known. Base-call qualities are not available, and no considerably larger clone is one nucleotide away. This sample is drawn from a study of T cell clones after liver transplantation (dated by TCRdb to the late 2010s). Concerning the study at large: The samples were obtained from ITN030ST, a randomized trial that attempted immunosuppression withdrawal within 2 years after liver transplantation. Donor-reactive T cell clones were identified by TCRbeta sequencing after a pre-transplant mixed lymphocyte reaction and then tracked in post-transplant blood. Third party-reactive TCRbeta sequences were also identified from pre-transplant MLRs to serve as an antigen-independent comparator for donor-reactive sequences. Three of the eight recipients were HCV-positive; the others were transplanted for non-autoimmune, non-viral indications. Until randomization at 12-24 months post-transplant, subjects were given standard immunosuppression, with no induction therapy. Tolerance was defined as complete immunosuppression withdrawal for at least one year with no rise in liver enzymes beyond twice the upper limit of normal. Blood samples were taken pre-transplant, pre-randomization before withdrawal, and post-randomization after full withdrawal or failed withdrawal. Of the 8 liver transplant recipients making up the studied cohort, 3 were classified as tolerant and 5 as non-tolerant.

From a lookup of the germline V gene, CDR1 and CDR2 are MDHEN and SYDVKM. The germline V end is reduced by 5 bases and the J end by 2 bases; junction bases left unmatched: 8. There are 15 amino acids in the CDR3, from cysteine to phenylalanine inclusive. Only the CDR3 DNA stays, 45 bases, in frame from base 1. Unstimulated PBMCs, after thawing, were stained for CD3, CD4 and CD8 and then FACS-sorted into CD3+CD4+ and CD3+CD8+ populations. All 8 studied subjects were randomized to immunosuppression withdrawal. Genomic DNA was isolated with the Qiagen DNeasy Blood and Tissue Kit. High-throughput TCRbeta CDR3 sequencing of frozen genomic DNA was performed by immunoSEQ, including PCR amplification, mapping, bias correction and internal controls. The authors' analysis ran thus. Productive rearrangements were kept, and unique TCRbeta sequences were defined by CDR3 nucleotide sequence plus V and J gene. Donor-reactive sequences required at least 5-fold expansion in CFSE-low cells versus unstimulated pre-transplant cells and at least 0.01% frequency. To ensure at least 90% detection power, minimum frequency thresholds were set for each subject based on that subject's lowest-template unstimulated sample. Jensen-Shannon divergence between the top 1000 TCRbeta sequences post- versus pre-transplant served as the measure of repertoire turnover. Two-sided Fisher's exact tests were used to test for changes in how often donor-reactive sequences were detected. TCRdb retrieved this table from immuneACCESS and kept in-frame rearrangements only. Not all clones are present; in checked studies, unresolved V genes account for under half, and no reason is known for the remainder. V, J and clone size are those of that table, while D and trimming were read from the DNA. This sample holds more than 95,000 clones; 90% were observed only once. The ten largest clones represent approximately 0.84% of the sample.

General findings and caveats noted by the study authors: A greater decline was seen for donor-reactive sequences than for third party-reactive sequences, suggesting partial antigen-specific deletion unrelated to withdrawal success. Low numbers of available donor cells limited the measurable donor-reactive repertoire in a couple of subjects. Conclusions were preliminary, limited by small, heterogeneous patient numbers and non-standardized post-transplant time points. When repertoire turnover was taken into account, detection of donor-reactive sequences was significantly reduced in 7 of 8 subjects for CD4 and in 8 of 8 subjects for CD8. A significant post-transplant decrease in circulating donor-reactive CD4 TCRbeta sequences was observed in 5 of 8 subjects, irrespective of tolerance or HCV status. Without allograft tissue specimens, donor-reactive T cells may have migrated into the graft rather than being deleted.

The rearrangement joined TRBV28 to TRBJ2-5, with 7 central nucleotides matching TRBD2. This receptor was identified in a human patient who received a liver transplant. A transplant means some T cells may be of graft donor rather than patient origin. Here the sequenced sample was CD4+ T cells from blood, taken 12 months after liver transplant. The sequenced DNA is TGTGCCAGCAGTCCCTTTCGGGAGGCTCAAGAGACCCAGTACTTC. It encodes CASSPFREAQETQYF.